This T cell receptor (beta chain) was found in a study of blood T cell repertoires in COVID-19 (dated by TCRdb to 2018 to 2020). Regarding the complete study: Collaborator samples came from the United States, Italy and Spain and covered acute and convalescent phases of COVID-19. The material from the prospective study consisted of cDNA or gDNA derived from T cells, B-cell-depleted T cells, or PBMCs. Deeply sampled blood TCRbeta repertoires from subjects exposed to, actively infected with, or recovered from COVID-19 were included in the dataset. The repertoires were released in a freely available public database meant as a resource for research on the immune response to SARS-CoV-2. Samples were obtained from the ongoing ImmuneRACE study (first 160 participants) and from about 1,300 subjects provided by 6 global collaborators. The sample metadata nearly always contained a de-identified subject ID, COVID-19 status, age in years and sex. HLA class I and class II types, where available, came from metadata supplied by the sample provider rather than from assay-based typing. The investigation overall reported the following: Clinical and demographic metadata were provided uncurated, with the amount varying by source and participant.

Enrolling through a virtual design, the prospective study's participants ranged in age from roughly 18 to 90 years and lived across 24 United States geographic areas. In the prospective study, cohorts were assigned on the basis of participant-reported clinical history obtained from a screening survey and a study questionnaire. Recovered participants in ImmuneRACE Cohort 3 were defined by two consecutive negative NP/OP PCR tests, clearance by a healthcare professional, or resolution of symptoms. Mobile phlebotomists in the prospective study collected whole blood, serum and a nasopharyngeal or oropharyngeal swab from every participant. Over a roughly 2-month period, participants in the prospective study had the option of providing additional blood draws and questionnaires. Before DNA extraction, blood samples from the prospective study were shipped at room temperature or frozen. The germline V gene yields SGHRS for CDR1 and YFSETQ for CDR2. V is pruned by 4 bases and J by 7 bases, leaving 6 bases of the junction without a gene match. The CDR3 has 15 amino acids, counting the end cysteine and phenylalanine. The retained sequence is limited to the CDR3, 45 bases, with the frame set at the first base.

Points on this clone: It has no known antigen specificity. Base quality data are lacking; no much larger clone is found one base away.

TCRbeta CDR3 regions were amplified from genomic DNA by means of the immunoSEQ Assay, a bias-controlled multiplex PCR. The source study handled its data this way. The number of nucleated cells in each sample was estimated by amplification of reference gene primers within the assay. Sequence reads were collapsed and filtered to measure the absolute abundance of every unique TCRbeta CDR3 rearrangement. For each sample, productive Simpson clonality was calculated as the square root of Simpson's diversity index across productive rearrangements. TCRdb retrieved this table from immuneACCESS and kept in-frame rearrangements only. Not all clones are present; in checked studies, unresolved V genes account for under half, and no reason is known for the remainder. V, J and clone size were drawn from that table, and D and trimming were deduced from the DNA. The sample table shows roughly 180,000 clones, and around 85% are seen once. The top ten clones comprise 5% to 8% of the sample.

The sequenced material came from PBMCs or T cells enriched from blood (not recorded which). This TCR was recovered from a man aged 40-55 years who had recovered from COVID-19. The chain uses TRBV5-1 and TRBJ2-2, and 11 junction bases match TRBD2. The DNA is as follows: TGCGCCAGCAGCCCGGGGACTAGCGGCGGCGGGGAGCTGTTTTTT. The encoded protein is CASSPGTSGGGELFF.